Described below is a single T cell receptor beta chain sequence and its context. The sample originates from a study of blood T cell repertoires in COVID-19. Per the original methods: Amplification with reference gene primers provided the estimates of nucleated cell counts. Clones were read by immunoSEQ multiplex PCR, and TCRdb kept only the in-frame ones, dropping some. V and J calls and clone size follow that table, whereas D and trimming were derived from the DNA. The sample lists roughly 190,000 clones, around 94% seen once, with 0.76% in the top ten. Per germline, CDR1 SGHNT and CDR2 YYREEE (reference sequence). The CDR3 covers 15 residues. With V trimmed by 4 bases and J by 2 bases, 4 bases remained unmatched.

The chain uses TRBV5-4 and TRBJ1-2, with TRBD1 identical over 11 bases. Sequencing was performed on peripheral blood. This TCR came from a man younger than 45 with COVID-19, enrolled during active disease. The CDR3 nucleotides are TGTGCCAGCAGCCATTGGACAGGGGGCAACTATGGCTACACCTTC. This encodes CASSHWTGGNYGYTF.